This note documents a single TCR beta chain sequence. This sample is part of a study of blood T cell repertoires in COVID-19. Study as a whole: Nucleic acid was either cDNA or gDNA, and it came from T cells, B-cell-depleted T cells, or PBMCs.

In the study's own analysis: Amplified reference gene primers provided the basis for estimating nucleated cell counts. The data were produced by immunoSEQ multiplex PCR, yet TCRdb's version contains in-frame clones alone and is incomplete. Clone size and V and J calls were adopted from that table, with D and trimming inferred from the DNA. The table includes approximately 120,000 clones, roughly 82% detected once. V trimming: 2 bases; J trimming: 7 bases; junction bases outside the gene matches: 11. This CDR3 comprises 17 residues. Germline V CDR1 and CDR2: MDHEN, SYDVKM. The chain links TRBV28 to TRBJ2-2, with 9 bases fitting TRBD2. The specimen sequenced was peripheral blood. The clonotype comes from a human donor in a cohort sampled during active COVID-19. This chain's CDR3 is CASSLVRLAGWFGELFF. The CDR3 nucleotides read TGTGCCAGCAGTTTAGTCAGGCTAGCGGGATGGTTCGGGGAGCTGTTTTTT.